This TCR beta chain came from a study of T cell responses to AZD1222 COVID-19 vaccine. Study-level points and caveats: The sample set comprised mostly white British donors with more females, and clonal diversity was possibly underestimated. Two AZD1222 administrations were followed by greater Spike-specific TCR breadth and depth. Baseline serology detected seropositivity in only 5 or 6 AZD1222 recipients.

CDR1 is MGHRA and CDR2 is YSYEKL in the germline V gene. J gave up 4 bases and V 4 bases, and 9 bases lay outside the gene matches. There are 15 residues in the CDR3. Produced via immunoSEQ multiplex PCR; TCRdb's table is partial and in-frame only. The table includes 95,000 or so clones, nearly 90% detected once. This clone has only one observation. Its matching antigen is unknown. The chain links TRBV4-1 to TRBJ1-1; the match to TRBD1 covers 7 bases. This TCR was sampled from an adult in good health. The material was peripheral blood, obtained on day 0 of MenACWY control vaccination. Here the CDR3 DNA reads TGCGCCAGCAGCCCAGGACAGGCTGTACCCACTGAAGCTTTCTTT. Its translation is CASSPGQAVPTEAFF.